This T cell receptor (beta chain) was observed in a study of blood T cells in healthy people across ages. Overall study context: Template switching picked up about one barcoded beta molecule for each two T cells.

The study's findings and limits: The diversity estimates, figures obtained from one million T cells, were considered underestimates.

This clonotype was seen a few times. The antigen is unknown. Losses at the gene ends were 2 bases for V and 3 bases for J; bases not matched to a gene: 1. The CDR3 consists of 13 residues. In germline, CDR1 is LGHDT, CDR2 YNNKEL (reference sequence). Primers used in a second PCR of about 7 to 11 cycles were a sample-barcoded 5' primer and a J-beta primer mix. Every sample returned 2.5 million or more CDR3-containing paired-end reads. From the 5' RACE reads, TCRdb called clonotypes with MiXCR, one entry per CDR3 protein. The sample shows approximately 2,000,000 distinct CDR3 sequences, 30% to 40% of them seen only once.

This clonotype was sampled from a human donor in good health. V and J are TRBV3-1 and TRBJ2-7; TRBD1 matches at 7 bases. The sequenced sample consisted of blood. This CDR3 reads CASSQHRGYEQYF. The CDR3 region has the DNA TGTGCCAGCAGCCAACACAGGGGCTACGAGCAGTACTTC.